The clone carrying this T cell receptor (beta chain) has just a few counts. What it recognizes is unknown. Replicate PCRs for sorted subsets used approximately 220 ng DNA; this equaled around 29,000 T cell genomes. Repertoires were generated with immunoSEQ multiplex PCR, while TCRdb's copy carries only in-frame clones and drops some. The sample comprises 2.3 million or so clones, approximately 95% of which are singletons, and 0.39% rests with the top ten. The CDR3 length is 12 residues. CDR1 and CDR2 from the germline V gene are MDHEN and SYDVKM. V trimming: 4 bases; J trimming: 12 bases; junction bases outside the gene matches: 5. The data originate from a study of shared clonotypes between healthy human individuals. Study overall: A donor's plate count was three for CD4 naive and three for CD4 memory; CD8 naive had two and CD8 memory one.

General study results and limits: Large depth notwithstanding, sorted-subset sequencing proved incomplete by rarefaction.

What was sequenced was naive CD4+ T cells from PBMCs. Subset defined: CD45RA+ positively selected. This chain joins TRBV28 and TRBJ1-4, with TRBD1 identical over 7 bases. The source is a man between 18 and 29 years old in good health. Some clones in this sample may be carry-over from other donors' samples. CDR3 amino acids: CASSWGQWELFF. DNA of the CDR3: TGTGCCAGCAGTTGGGGACAGTGGGAACTGTTTTTT.